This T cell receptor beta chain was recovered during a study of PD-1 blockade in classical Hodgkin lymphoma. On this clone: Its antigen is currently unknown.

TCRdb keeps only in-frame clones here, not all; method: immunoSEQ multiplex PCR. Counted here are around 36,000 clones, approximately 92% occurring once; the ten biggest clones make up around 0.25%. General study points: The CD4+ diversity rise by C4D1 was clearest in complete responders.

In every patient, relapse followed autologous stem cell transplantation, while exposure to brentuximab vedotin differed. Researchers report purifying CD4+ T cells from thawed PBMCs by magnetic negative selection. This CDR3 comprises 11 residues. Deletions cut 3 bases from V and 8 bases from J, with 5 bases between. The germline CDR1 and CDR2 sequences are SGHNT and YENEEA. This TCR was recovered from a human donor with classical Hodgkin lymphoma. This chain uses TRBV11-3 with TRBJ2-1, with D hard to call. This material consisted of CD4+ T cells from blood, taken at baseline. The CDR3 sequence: CASSLDHEQFF. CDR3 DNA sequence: TGTGCCAGCAGCTTGGACCATGAGCAGTTCTTC.